The sequence of this T cell receptor beta chain was determined in a study of T-cell reconstitution after alpha-beta-depleted transplantation in children. This clonotype has more than one count but fewer than ten. TCRbeta library construction was performed incorporating unique molecular identifiers. TCRdb reprocessed the PCR reads with MiXCR, giving one entry per CDR3 protein. The sample has 500,000 to 750,000 distinct CDR3 sequences, 10% to 15% seen once; the top ten hold 2.2%. The sequences come from PBMCs, mostly from graft donor cells, collected 360 days after TCRalphabeta/CD19-depleted stem cell transplant. This clonotype was obtained from a male patient younger than 18 who had a stem cell transplant for acute myeloid leukemia, so the T cells may come from the graft donor.

The CDR3 loop is CASSQEASLWRYEKLFF. The CDR3 DNA reads as TGTGCCAGCAGCCAAGAAGCTAGTCTGTGGCGCTATGAAAAACTGTTTTTT. The chain is built from TRBV4-2 and TRBJ1-4; no clear D gene. Trimming shortened V by 0 bases and J by 6 bases, and 17 bases separated the two germline ends. From germline, CDR1 is LGHNA and CDR2 YNFKEQ. The CDR3 contains 17 residues.